A single sample gave rise to the 7 T cell receptor beta chains below, sequenced in a study of cytomegalovirus exposure and HLA in healthy donors. The PCR ran on 60 Vbeta and 13 Jbeta primers. Only in-frame clones appear in the TCRdb table, and some are missing; sequencing was by immunoSEQ multiplex PCR. The sample spans tens of thousands of clones; the ten largest clones claim 1.7%. Sequenced sample: PBMCs. These receptors originate from a woman aged 25-40 years in good health and CMV-seronegative.

The V and J genes are TRBV7-2 and TRBJ2-1, with TRBD1 matching over 7 bases. The V segment lost 4 bases and the J segment 6 bases; nucleotides outside the gene matches: 15. CDR1 is SGHTA, CDR2 FQGNSA, per germline. CDR3 length: 17 amino acids. The CDR3 DNA reads as TGTGCCAGCAGCTCCCCCCCGACAGGGACGATGGGCAATGAGCAGTTCTTC. Translated: CASSSPPTGTMGNEQFF. Combining the CDR3 with reference TRBV7-2 and TRBJ2-1 gives the whole variable domain GAGVSQSPSNKVTEKGKDVELRCDPISGHTALYWYRQSLGQGLEFLIYFQGNSAPDKSGLPSDRFSAERTGGSVSTLTIQRTQQEDSAVYLCASSSPPTGTMGNEQFFGPGTRLTVL.

The V gene is TRBV7-2, the J gene TRBJ1-6; 8 bases map to TRBD1. Trimming cost V 1 base and J 6 bases; bases outside gene matches: 8. Germline CDR1 and CDR2: SGHTA and FQGNSA. The CDR3 has 17 amino acids. The CDR3 region is CASSLGNQGARNSPLHF. The CDR3 DNA is TGTGCCAGCAGCTTAGGGAACCAGGGGGCTCGTAATTCACCCCTCCACTTT.

This rearrangement joins TRBV7-9 to TRBJ2-7; no clear D. V was pared by 1 base and J by 3 bases, with 7 bases between. Germline CDR1 reads SEHNR; CDR2 reads FQNEAQ (reference sequence). The CDR3 has 13 residues. The DNA of the CDR3 is TGTGCCAGCAGCTTAGAATCCGGCTACGAGCAGTACTTC. Protein product: CASSLESGYEQYF.

The rearrangement joins TRBV6-5 to TRBJ2-7; the D gene is possibly TRBD1 (5 bases). This CDR3 contains 15 residues. Germline V lookup: CDR1 MNHEY, CDR2 SVGAGI. Trimming removed 6 bases at V and 0 bases at J, with 15 bases between. CDR3 in DNA: TGTGCCAGCAGCACCGCAGACAGAAACTCCTACGAGCAGTACTTC. Amino acid sequence: CASSTADRNSYEQYF.

The CDR3 region is CASTPQGAGVEQYF. The CDR3 nucleotides read TGTGCCAGCACCCCCCAGGGGGCGGGGGTCGAGCAGTACTTC. The chain links TRBV6-5 to TRBJ2-7; D possibly corresponds to TRBD1 (8 bases). With 7 bases removed from V and 6 bases from J, the gap between germline ends came to 19 bases. The germline gives CDR1 MNHEY, CDR2 SVGAGI. This CDR3 comprises 14 residues.

The rearrangement joins TRBV29-1 to TRBJ1-1, with D perhaps matching TRBD1 (5 bases). This CDR3 has 11 amino acids. V was pared by 7 bases and J by 8 bases, with 14 bases between. Germline CDR1 is SQVTM and CDR2 is ANQGSEA. In DNA, the CDR3 is TGCAGCGGGGGGGGAGTAAGGGAAGCTTTCTTT. Translation: CSGGGVREAFF.

The chain has TRBV6-4 and TRBJ2-7; 7 positions match TRBD2. The CDR3 runs 13 residues. Germline CDR1 reads MRHNA; CDR2 reads SNTAGT. V shed 4 bases, J shed 6 bases, and the junction held 6 bases outside the gene matches. The chain's CDR3 is CASSVWEGGEQYF. Written as DNA, the CDR3 is TGTGCCAGCAGTGTGTGGGAGGGCGGCGAGCAGTACTTC.